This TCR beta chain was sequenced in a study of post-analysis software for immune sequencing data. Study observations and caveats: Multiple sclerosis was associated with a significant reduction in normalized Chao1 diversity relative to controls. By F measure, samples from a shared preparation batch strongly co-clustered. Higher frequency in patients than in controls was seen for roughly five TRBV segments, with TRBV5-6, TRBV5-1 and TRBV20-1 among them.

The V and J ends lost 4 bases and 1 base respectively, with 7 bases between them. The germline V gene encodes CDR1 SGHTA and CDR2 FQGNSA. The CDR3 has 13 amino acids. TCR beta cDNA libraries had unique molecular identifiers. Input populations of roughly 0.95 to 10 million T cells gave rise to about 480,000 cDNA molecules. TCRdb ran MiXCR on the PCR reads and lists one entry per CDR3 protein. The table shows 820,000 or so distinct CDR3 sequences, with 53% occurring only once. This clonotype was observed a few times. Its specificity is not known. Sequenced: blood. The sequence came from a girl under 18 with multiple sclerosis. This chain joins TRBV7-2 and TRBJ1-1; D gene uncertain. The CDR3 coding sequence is TGTGCCAGCAGCTACGGGCCGAACACTGAAGCTTTCTTT. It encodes CASSYGPNTEAFF. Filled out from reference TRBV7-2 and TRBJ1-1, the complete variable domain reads GAGVSQSPSNKVTEKGKDVELRCDPISGHTALYWYRQSLGQGLEFLIYFQGNSAPDKSGLPSDRFSAERTGGSVSTLTIQRTQQEDSAVYLCASSYGPNTEAFFGQGTRLTVV.